Listed below are T cell receptor beta chains from one sample, sequenced in a study of OX40 agonist ivuxolimab in advanced cancers. Some clones are missing from TCRdb's copy, which holds only in-frame ones; the method was immunoSEQ multiplex PCR. Of 65,000 to 70,000 clones in the sample, about 90% are singletons; the top ten hold roughly 2.7%. This sample comprised CD4+ or CD8+ T cells sorted from blood, obtained in a trial of the OX40 agonist ivuxolimab. These receptors all come from an adult with an advanced solid tumor such as melanoma, head and neck, liver or kidney cancer. Both conserved end residues are part of each CDR3. D genes are given only for firm matches. Clone size is not always given. Where it is, it says once, few, many or a class for expanded clones.

d_gene	v_gene	abundance	j_gene	CDR3aa	CDR3nt
NA	TRBV28	few	TRBJ1-5	CASSPQGGSNQPQHF	TGTGCCAGCAGTCCTCAGGGAGGAAGCAATCAGCCCCAGCATTTT
NA	TRBV5-5	NA	TRBJ2-7	CASSWIWGVTYEQYF	TGTGCCAGCAGCTGGATCTGGGGGGTGACCTACGAGCAGTACTTC
TRBD2	TRBV5-1	once	TRBJ2-2	CASSLAGLAGTTAGELFF	TGCGCCAGCAGCTTGGCCGGGCTAGCGGGGACAACGGCCGGGGAGCTGTTTTTT
TRBD1	TRBV5-4	NA	TRBJ2-7	CASSLAVGQGRFEQYF	TGTGCCAGCAGCTTGGCGGTCGGACAGGGGAGGTTCGAGCAGTACTTC
NA	TRBV5-1	NA	TRBJ2-3	CASSRLGDTQYF	TGCGCCAGCAGTCGACTGGGAGATACGCAGTATTTT
TRBD2	TRBV30	few	TRBJ2-1	CAWSGGRLGLAGAHEQFF	TGTGCCTGGAGTGGAGGACGACTTGGACTAGCGGGAGCCCATGAGCAGTTCTTC
NA	TRBV2	few	TRBJ2-7	CASRWEYEQYF	TGTGCCAGCAGATGGGAGTACGAGCAGTACTTC
NA	TRBV11-2	NA	TRBJ2-3	CASSLAVLDPDTQYF	TGTGCCAGCAGCTTAGCTGTGCTCGATCCAGATACGCAGTATTTT
TRBD1	TRBV7-3	NA	TRBJ1-1	CASSPTGGTEAFF	TGTGCCAGCAGTCCCACAGGGGGCACTGAAGCTTTCTTT
TRBD1	TRBV6-1	once	TRBJ1-1	CASWGTGGHGTEAFF	TGTGCCAGCTGGGGAACAGGGGGCCATGGCACTGAAGCTTTCTTT
TRBD1	TRBV7-2	NA	TRBJ2-7	CASSSNGGTGGYEQYF	TGTGCCAGCAGCTCTAACGGAGGGACAGGGGGGTACGAGCAGTACTTC
TRBD2	TRBV7-3	NA	TRBJ2-3	CASSLGGAVTDTQYF	TGTGCCAGCAGCCTCGGGGGGGCGGTCACAGATACGCAGTATTTT
NA	TRBV19	NA	TRBJ2-5	CASSPPRAGEETQYF	TGTGCCAGTAGTCCCCCCCGTGCAGGGGAAGAGACCCAGTACTTC
NA	TRBV7-9	NA	TRBJ2-1	CASSPREYNEQFF	TGTGCCAGCAGCCCTCGAGAATACAATGAGCAGTTCTTC
TRBD1	TRBV14	NA	TRBJ2-2	CASSQDVRGIRTGELFF	TGTGCCAGCAGCCAAGATGTCAGGGGGATTAGAACCGGGGAGCTGTTTTTT
NA	TRBV28	NA	TRBJ2-2	CALGRGLDTGELFF	TGTGCCCTAGGGAGGGGGCTAGACACCGGGGAGCTGTTTTTT
TRBD1	TRBV7-3	NA	TRBJ2-4	CASSSGTENIQYF	TGTGCCAGCAGCTCCGGGACAGAAAACATTCAGTACTTC
TRBD1	TRBV19	NA	TRBJ1-1	CASSIRGGEAFF	TGTGCCAGTAGTATCAGGGGGGGTGAAGCTTTCTTT